Listed here are 13 T cell receptor beta chains from one sample, sequenced in a study of T cell responses to AZD1222 COVID-19 vaccine. Repertoires were generated with immunoSEQ multiplex PCR, while TCRdb's copy carries only in-frame clones and drops some. The sample lists about 120,000 clones, 75% to 90% seen once, with 2% to 3% in the top ten. Specimen: peripheral blood, collected 28 days after the second AZD1222 dose. Receptor source: an adult who received the AZD1222 COVID-19 vaccine.

The chain couples TRBV5-5 to TRBJ1-1; D is unclear. Between the trimmed V and J ends, which lost 4 bases and 0 bases, there was a span of 16 bases. The CDR3 runs to 16 residues. The germline gives CDR1 SGHKS, CDR2 YYEKEE (reference sequence). The CDR3 here is CASSPTGFWMNTEAFF. CDR3 sequence (DNA): TGTGCCAGCAGCCCTACGGGATTTTGGATGAACACTGAAGCTTTCTTT.

This chain uses TRBV19 with TRBJ1-2, with 9 bases fitting TRBD1. The CDR3 extends over 11 amino acids. V trimming: 10 bases; J trimming: 8 bases; junction bases outside the gene matches: 5. Germline CDR1 and CDR2: LNHDA and SQIVND (reference sequence). The DNA of the CDR3 is TGTGCCATTGGGACAGGGACCGGCTACACCTTC. Encoded protein: CAIGTGTGYTF.

This chain connects TRBV6-6 to TRBJ2-6; D ambiguous. Deletions cut 0 bases from V and 1 base from J, with 7 bases between. CDR1 and CDR2 from the germline V gene are MNHNY and SVGAGI (reference sequence). The CDR3 is made up of 16 amino acids. The CDR3 loop reads CASSYSWGSGANVLTF. The CDR3 DNA sequence: TGTGCCAGCAGTTACTCTTGGGGTTCTGGGGCCAACGTCCTGACTTTC.

This clone was detected a few times. The chain uses TRBV18 and TRBJ2-7, with 7 positions matching TRBD1. The trim removed 2 bases at V and 5 bases at J, leaving 9 bases unmatched. Germline V CDR1 and CDR2: KGHSH, LQKENI. The CDR3 covers 15 residues. CDR3 nucleotides: TGTGCCAGCTCACCAACCGTGGACAGGCAGAACGAGCAGTACTTC. Protein sequence: CASSPTVDRQNEQYF.

The J gene is TRBJ1-6, the V gene TRBV6-5; 9 nucleotides align to TRBD1. This CDR3 has 14 amino acids. CDR1 and CDR2 from the germline V gene are MNHEY and SVGAGI. With V trimmed by 6 bases and J by 7 bases, 4 bases remained unmatched. The CDR3 is CASRDRGGNSPLHF. Here the CDR3 DNA reads TGTGCCAGCAGGGACAGGGGTGGGAATTCACCCCTCCACTTT.

This chain uses TRBV9 with TRBJ2-5; D ambiguous. From germline, CDR1 is SGDLS and CDR2 YYNGEE. The germline V and J ends were trimmed by 0 bases and 5 bases, with 11 bases remaining between them. The CDR3 covers 14 residues. In DNA form, the CDR3 reads TGTGCCAGCAGCGTAGGGGCAATCGGGGAGACCCAGTACTTC. Translating gives CASSVGAIGETQYF.

The V and J genes are TRBV2 and TRBJ2-7; D is possibly TRBD1 or TRBD2 (5 bases each). The V gene lost 11 bases and the J gene lost 1 base, with 12 bases spanning the gap. Germline assignment: CDR1 SNHLY and CDR2 FYNNEI. The CDR3 is made up of 12 amino acids. CDR3 region: CAAGRVSYEQYF. CDR3 coding DNA: TGTGCCGCGGGCAGGGTTTCCTACGAGCAGTACTTC.

This rearrangement joins TRBV5-6 to TRBJ2-7, with D uncertain. The CDR3 consists of 13 residues. V was shortened by 1 base and J by 0 bases, with 5 bases between the two germline ends. Germline loops: CDR1 SGHDT, CDR2 YYEEEE. Here the CDR3 reads CASSLPISYEQYF. The CDR3 DNA follows: TGTGCCAGCAGCTTGCCTATCTCCTACGAGCAGTACTTC.

This clone occurred a few times. The chain uses TRBV5-1 and TRBJ1-1; 8 bases are shared with TRBD1. Germline V gives CDR1 SGHRS, CDR2 YFSETQ. Trimming took 4 bases from V and 5 from J; bases not matched to a gene: 4. The CDR3 spans 13 residues. CDR3 DNA sequence: TGCGCCAGCAGCCCCAGGGGGCGAACTGAAGCTTTCTTT. This translates into CASSPRGRTEAFF.

The chain joins TRBV7-3 to TRBJ2-2; D not resolved. This CDR3 is built from 15 residues. Germline CDR1 SGHTA, CDR2 FQGTGA. Trimming left V 6 bases short and J 4 bases short, with 15 bases between. CDR3 nucleotide sequence: TGTGCCAGCAGTTTTCAAGGACCGACCACCGGGGAGCTGTTTTTT. Protein sequence: CASSFQGPTTGELFF.

The chain carries TRBV5-1 and TRBJ2-3; 9 bases are a match to TRBD1. The trim removed 5 bases at V and 3 bases at J, leaving 10 bases unmatched. The CDR3 sequence is 16 residues long. Germline-derived CDR1 and CDR2 are SGHRS and YFSETQ. The CDR3 region is CASRATAGTGTDTQYF. DNA for the CDR3: TGCGCCAGCAGGGCGACCGCCGGGACAGGGACAGATACGCAGTATTTT.

This clone was detected only once. V is TRBV3-1 (or the pseudogene TRBV3-2) and J is TRBJ1-2; 10 nucleotides match TRBD1. The germline V gene encodes CDR1 LGHDT and CDR2 YNNKEL (reference sequence). This CDR3 has 16 residues. V lost 1 base to trimming and J lost 7 bases; unmatched junction nucleotides: 9. The CDR3, as DNA: TGTGCCAGCAGCCAAGGCGTCGGGGGACAGGGGTTTGGCTACACCTTC. Encoded protein: CASSQGVGGQGFGYTF.

The V and J genes are TRBV7-2 and TRBJ1-3; D is ambiguous. This CDR3 has 14 amino acids. Trimming stripped 6 bases from V and 0 bases from J, with 9 bases between. Per germline, CDR1 SGHTA and CDR2 FQGNSA. This chain's CDR3 is CASSGVTSGNTIYF. The CDR3 bases are TGTGCCAGCAGTGGGGTCACCTCTGGAAACACCATATATTTT.